A single sample gave rise to the 23 T cell receptor beta chains below, sequenced in a study of blood T cell repertoires in COVID-19. Produced via immunoSEQ multiplex PCR; TCRdb's table is partial and in-frame only. This sample carries fewer than 90,000 clones, 75% to 90% of them seen once, and the ten largest clones take about 10%. The sequenced material came from peripheral blood. These receptors were obtained from a human donor in a cohort sampled during active COVID-19.

The V and J genes are TRBV2 and TRBJ2-3, with a tentative D call TRBD1 (5 bases). V lost 8 bases and J lost 1, with 13 bases in between. The length of the CDR3 is 14 residues. CDR1 is SNHLY and CDR2 is FYNNEI in the germline V gene. The DNA of the CDR3 is TGTGCCAGCGGAACAGGTTCTGGCACAGATACGCAGTATTTT. It encodes CASGTGSGTDTQYF.

V usage is TRBV19 and J usage is TRBJ2-7, with D possibly being TRBD1 (6 bases). Germline CDR1 is LNHDA and CDR2 is SQIVND (reference sequence). There are 14 residues in the CDR3. V was trimmed by 5 bases and J by 0 bases, leaving 11 bases between them. The CDR3 reads CASSVRGGSYEQYF. Written as DNA, the CDR3 is TGTGCCAGTAGTGTGAGAGGGGGCTCCTACGAGCAGTACTTC.

V and J are TRBV3-1 (or the pseudogene TRBV3-2) and TRBJ1-1, with D hard to call. The CDR3 contains 14 residues. V lost 0 bases and J lost 1, with 6 bases in between. Germline assignment: CDR1 LGHDT and CDR2 YNNKEL (reference sequence). The CDR3 DNA sequence: TGTGCCAGCAGCCAAGAGGCAGGGAACACTGAAGCTTTCTTT. It codes for CASSQEAGNTEAFF.

V gene TRBV11-2 combines with J gene TRBJ2-5; maybe TRBD2 (7 bases). Germline assignment: CDR1 SGHAT and CDR2 FQNNGV. CDR3 length: 14 residues. V was clipped by 7 bases and J by 5 bases, with 17 bases between them. In DNA, the CDR3 is TGTGCCAGCAACCCGGGGGGCGGCGGGGAGACCCAGTACTTC. This gives the protein CASNPGGGGETQYF.

This CDR3 is CASKRTGTMNTEAFF. The CDR3 region has the DNA TGTGCCAGCAAGAGGACAGGGACCATGAACACTGAAGCTTTCTTT. The chain is built from TRBV2 and TRBJ1-1, with 8 bases that match TRBD1. V trimming: 7 bases; J trimming: 0 bases; junction bases outside the gene matches: 7. The CDR3 spans 15 residues. Germline loops: CDR1 SNHLY, CDR2 FYNNEI.

V gene TRBV6-5 combines with J gene TRBJ1-2; a weak D match, TRBD1 (6 bases). Per germline, CDR1 MNHEY and CDR2 SVGAGI. Deletions cut 2 bases from V and 4 bases from J, with 17 bases between. This CDR3 region has 16 residues. CDR3 protein: CASSYPDSQGSYGYTF. The CDR3 coding sequence is TGTGCCAGCAGTTACCCGGACAGTCAGGGTAGCTATGGCTACACCTTC.

This clone appeared once. Here the CDR3 DNA reads TGCGCCAGCAAGGAGGAGGGAGTCCCCTATGGCTACACCTTC. The encoded protein is CASKEEGVPYGYTF. The chain employs TRBV5-1 and TRBJ1-2; D is undetermined. With 6 bases removed from V and 4 bases from J, the gap between germline ends came to 16 bases. Germline V gives CDR1 SGHRS, CDR2 YFSETQ. The CDR3 is made up of 14 amino acids.

The chain carries TRBV27 and TRBJ2-7, with 9 positions matching TRBD2. CDR1 is MNHEY, CDR2 SMNVEV, per germline (reference sequence). The CDR3 has 15 amino acids. V was pared by 2 bases and J by 2 bases, with 4 bases of the junction left unmatched. CDR3 amino acids: CASSLKGGRAYEQYF. The CDR3 region has the DNA TGTGCCAGCAGTTTAAAGGGCGGGAGGGCCTACGAGCAGTACTTC.

This rearrangement joins TRBV28 to TRBJ2-2; tentative D call: TRBD1 (6 bases). This CDR3 has 13 amino acids. The V end was cut by 6 bases, the J end by 4 bases, with 9 bases between. Germline V gives CDR1 MDHEN, CDR2 SYDVKM. The CDR3 bases are TGTGCCAGCAGGGAGACAGGCACCGGGGAGCTGTTTTTT. It translates to CASRETGTGELFF.

CDR3 residues: CASRGGGDSYNSPLHF. CDR3 DNA sequence: TGTGCCAGCAGAGGGGGGGGAGACTCCTATAATTCACCCCTCCACTTT. The V gene is TRBV7-2, the J gene TRBJ1-6; D is possibly TRBD1 (6 bases). Germline CDR1 and CDR2: SGHTA and FQGNSA. This CDR3 has 16 amino acids. Trimming took 6 bases from V and 0 from J, leaving 12 bases between them.

This clone was recorded once. The chain uses TRBV2 and TRBJ1-6; no clear D gene. This CDR3 is built from 14 residues. The V gene lost 6 bases and the J gene lost 7 bases, with 13 bases spanning the gap. The V gene's germline CDR1 is SNHLY and CDR2 FYNNEI. The CDR3 nucleotides read TGTGCCAGCAGGAGGTCGAACGTGAATTCACCCCTCCACTTT. Translated, it gives CASRRSNVNSPLHF.

The chain links TRBV5-1 to TRBJ1-1; a weak D match, TRBD1 (5 bases). Trimming shortened V by 1 base and J by 4 bases, and 8 bases separated the two germline ends. CDR3 length: 13 residues. The germline V gene encodes CDR1 SGHRS and CDR2 YFSETQ. The CDR3 nucleotides read TGCGCCAGCAGCTTGCTCGGGGGCACTGAAGCTTTCTTT. Protein product: CASSLLGGTEAFF.

The chain is built from TRBV19 and TRBJ1-5; no firm D call. The CDR3 consists of 13 residues. Per the germline V gene, CDR1 is LNHDA and CDR2 is SQIVND (reference sequence). V shed 4 bases and J shed 4 bases, with 8 bases lying between them. The CDR3 loop is CASSNSWNQPQHF. CDR3 sequence (DNA): TGTGCCAGTAGTAACAGCTGGAATCAGCCCCAGCATTTT.

This clone was detected ten times or more. The chain is built from TRBV11-3 and TRBJ2-2, with TRBD2 as a possible D gene (7 bases). CDR1 and CDR2 (germline): SGHNT, YENEEA. The CDR3 covers 15 residues. V lost 4 bases and J lost 6, with 15 bases in between. This CDR3 reads CASSWGRGTPGELFF. CDR3 coding DNA: TGTGCCAGCAGCTGGGGGCGGGGGACCCCCGGGGAGCTGTTTTTT.

The chain uses TRBV5-6 and TRBJ2-6; D is unresolved. V was cut by 7 bases and J by 0 bases, with 5 bases left in between. This CDR3 region has 13 residues. Germline CDR1 SGHDT, CDR2 YYEEEE. CDR3 sequence: CASQISGANVLTF. CDR3 sequence (DNA): TGTGCCAGCCAGATCTCTGGGGCCAACGTCCTGACTTTC.

J is TRBJ1-5 and V is TRBV12-3 or TRBV12-4, with TRBD1 matching 7 bases. The CDR3 is 13 residues long. V was clipped by 2 bases and J by 11 bases; unmatched bases: 6. The CDR3 loop is CASSLTGESAQHF. DNA of the CDR3: TGTGCCAGCAGTTTAACAGGGGAATCAGCCCAGCATTTT.

J is TRBJ1-5 and V is TRBV6-5; 7 bases fit TRBD1. With 4 bases clipped from V and 9 bases from J, the junction kept 12 bases outside the gene matches. The CDR3 spans 15 residues. CDR1 is MNHEY, CDR2 SVGAGI, per germline. CDR3 sequence reads: CASSLPDRLGGPQHF. The CDR3 nucleotides are TGTGCCAGCAGTTTGCCGGACAGGCTGGGTGGGCCCCAGCATTTT.

The chain joins TRBV3-1 (or the pseudogene TRBV3-2) to TRBJ2-7; 8 bases agree with TRBD1. The CDR3 length is 13 residues. CDR1 LGHDT and CDR2 YNNKEL come from the germline V gene (reference sequence). Trimming removed 4 bases from V and 4 bases from J; junction bases left unmatched: 3. Written as DNA, the CDR3 is TGTGCCAGCAGCCGACAGGGGATTTACGAGCAGTACTTC. It specifies CASSRQGIYEQYF.

The chain couples TRBV9 to TRBJ2-7; 11 bases agree with TRBD2. Per germline, CDR1 SGDLS and CDR2 YYNGEE. V trimming: 2 bases; J trimming: 5 bases; junction bases outside the gene matches: 15. The length of the CDR3 is 18 residues. The chain's CDR3 is CASSVSHFLAGGGHEQYF. DNA for the CDR3: TGTGCCAGCAGCGTCTCCCACTTCCTAGCGGGGGGCGGCCACGAGCAGTACTTC. Full variable domain (remainder filled in from reference TRBV9 and TRBJ2-7): DSGVTQTPKHLITATGQRVTLRCSPRSGDLSVYWYQQSLDQGLQFLIQYYNGEERAKGNILERFSAQQFPDLHSELNLSSLELGDSALYFCASSVSHFLAGGGHEQYFGPGTRLTVT.

The chain has TRBV5-1 and TRBJ2-7; possibly TRBD1 for D (6 bases). The CDR3 extends over 15 amino acids. The V end was cut by 4 bases, the J end by 0 bases, with 14 bases between. Germline V gives CDR1 SGHRS, CDR2 YFSETQ. The CDR3 DNA reads TGCGCCAGCAGCCCGAGGGGGATTAGCTCCTACGAGCAGTACTTC. It translates to CASSPRGISSYEQYF.

The V and J genes are TRBV6-5 and TRBJ1-5; a possible D gene is TRBD1 (5 bases). V was clipped by 0 bases and J by 4 bases, with 7 bases between them. The V gene's germline CDR1 is MNHEY and CDR2 SVGAGI. The CDR3 loop spans 14 amino acids. CDR3 residues: CASSYSGGNQPQHF. The CDR3 DNA sequence: TGTGCCAGCAGTTACTCGGGGGGAAATCAGCCCCAGCATTTT.

J is TRBJ2-7 and V is TRBV28; 11 bases align to TRBD2. Germline V gene data show CDR1 as MDHEN and CDR2 as SYDVKM. J gave up 2 bases and V 5 bases, and 11 bases lay outside the gene matches. There are 17 residues in the CDR3. CDR3 DNA sequence: TGTGCCAGCAGTACCGCCGGGACTAGCGGTCCGACCTACGAGCAGTACTTC. This gives the protein CASSTAGTSGPTYEQYF.

This chain links TRBV27 with TRBJ1-1; no clear D. The CDR3 has 15 residues. Germline V lookup: CDR1 MNHEY, CDR2 SMNVEV (reference sequence). V lost 2 bases to trimming and J lost 1 base, with 11 bases between them. CDR3: CASSLMGSGNTEAFF. CDR3 bases: TGTGCCAGCAGTTTAATGGGTTCGGGGAACACTGAAGCTTTCTTT.